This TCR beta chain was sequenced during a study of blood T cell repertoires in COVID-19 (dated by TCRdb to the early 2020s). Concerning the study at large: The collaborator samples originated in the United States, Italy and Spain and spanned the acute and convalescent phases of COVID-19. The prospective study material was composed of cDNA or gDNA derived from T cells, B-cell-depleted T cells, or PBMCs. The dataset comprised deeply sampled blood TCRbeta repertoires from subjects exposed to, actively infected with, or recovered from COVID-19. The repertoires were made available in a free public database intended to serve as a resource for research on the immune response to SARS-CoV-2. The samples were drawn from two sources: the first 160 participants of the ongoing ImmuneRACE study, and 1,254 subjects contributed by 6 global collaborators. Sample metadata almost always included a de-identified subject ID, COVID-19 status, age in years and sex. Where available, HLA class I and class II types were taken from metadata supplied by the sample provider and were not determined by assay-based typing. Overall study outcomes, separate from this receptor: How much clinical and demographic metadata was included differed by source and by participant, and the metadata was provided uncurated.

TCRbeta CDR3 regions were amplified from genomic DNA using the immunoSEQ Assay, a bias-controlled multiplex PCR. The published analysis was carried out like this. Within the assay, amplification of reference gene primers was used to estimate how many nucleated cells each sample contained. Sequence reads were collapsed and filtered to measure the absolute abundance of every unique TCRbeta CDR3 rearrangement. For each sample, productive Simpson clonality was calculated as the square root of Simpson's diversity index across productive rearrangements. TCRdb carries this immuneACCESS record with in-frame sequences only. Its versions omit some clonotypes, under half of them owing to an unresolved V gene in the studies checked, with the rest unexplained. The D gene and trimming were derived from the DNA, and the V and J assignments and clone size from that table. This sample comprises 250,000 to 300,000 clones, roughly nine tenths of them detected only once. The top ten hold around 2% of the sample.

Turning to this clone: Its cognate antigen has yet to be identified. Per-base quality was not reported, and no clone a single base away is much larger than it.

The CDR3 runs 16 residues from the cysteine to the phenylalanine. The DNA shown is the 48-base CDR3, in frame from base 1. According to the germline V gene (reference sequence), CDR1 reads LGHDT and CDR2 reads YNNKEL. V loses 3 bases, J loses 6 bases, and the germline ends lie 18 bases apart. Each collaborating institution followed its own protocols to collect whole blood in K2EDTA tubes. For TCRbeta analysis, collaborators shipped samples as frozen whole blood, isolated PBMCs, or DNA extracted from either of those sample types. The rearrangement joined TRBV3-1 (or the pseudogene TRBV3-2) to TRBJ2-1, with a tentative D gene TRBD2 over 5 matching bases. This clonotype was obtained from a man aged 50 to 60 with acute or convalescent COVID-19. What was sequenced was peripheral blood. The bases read TGTGCCAGCAGCCAGAACCCCTCCTCAAGCGGCAATGAGCAGTTCTTC. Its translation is CASSQNPSSSGNEQFF.